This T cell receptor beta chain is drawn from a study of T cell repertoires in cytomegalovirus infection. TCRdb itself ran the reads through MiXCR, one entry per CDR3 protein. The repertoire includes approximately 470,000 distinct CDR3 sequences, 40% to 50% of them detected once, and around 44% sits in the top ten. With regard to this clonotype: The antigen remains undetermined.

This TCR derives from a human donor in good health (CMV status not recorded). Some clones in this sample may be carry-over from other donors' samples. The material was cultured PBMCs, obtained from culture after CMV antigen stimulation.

The CDR3 is CASSQVGGVDTQYF. CDR3 in DNA: TGTGCCAGCAGCCAAGTAGGGGGGGTAGATACGCAGTATTTT. The chain is built from TRBV4-2 and TRBJ2-3; weak D call: TRBD2 (7 bases). Germline V gene sequence: CDR1 LGHNA, CDR2 YNFKEQ. V was pared by 1 base and J by 5 bases, with 10 bases between. CDR3 length: 14 amino acids.